One sample yielded the 17 T cell receptor beta chains listed below, sequenced in a study of cytomegalovirus exposure and HLA in healthy donors. The PCR had 60 Vbeta and 13 Jbeta primers. Using immunoSEQ multiplex PCR, the repertoire was profiled, and TCRdb retains in-frame clones only, with some absent. Of 160,000 or so clones in the sample, just under 80% are singletons; the top ten hold around 7%. Sequencing was carried out using PBMCs. The receptors were sampled from a woman aged 40 to 50 in good health and CMV-seropositive.

The chain couples TRBV7-8 to TRBJ2-5, with a tentative D call TRBD2 (6 bases). The DNA end favors TRBJ2-7, so the J call may be wrong. Germline V gene data show CDR1 as SGHVS and CDR2 as FQNEAQ. The CDR3 is 16 amino acids. The CDR3: CASSLVVGLAKNEQYF. The CDR3 DNA sequence: TGTGCCAGCAGCTTAGTAGTCGGGCTAGCGAAAAACGAGCAGTACTTC.

The chain recombines TRBV7-9 with TRBJ2-2, with 7 bases identical to TRBD2. The V gene's germline CDR1 is SEHNR and CDR2 FQNEAQ (reference sequence). This CDR3 has 15 residues. V shed 5 bases, J shed 7 bases, and the junction held 10 bases outside the gene matches. The CDR3 protein is CASSHAGGGVGELFF. The CDR3 nucleotides read TGTGCCAGCAGCCACGCAGGCGGGGGAGTCGGGGAGCTGTTTTTT.

The V and J genes are TRBV11-1 and TRBJ2-7; TRBD2 is a possible D gene (7 bases). CDR1 SGHAT and CDR2 FQDESV come from the germline V gene (reference sequence). Trimming took 6 bases from V and 3 from J, leaving 12 bases between them. The CDR3 runs 13 residues. CDR3 DNA sequence: TGTGCCAGCAGTCCGGGGGGCCGCTACGAGCAGTACTTC. This gives the protein CASSPGGRYEQYF.

The V and J genes are TRBV5-1 and TRBJ1-1; D gene ambiguous. Germline CDR1 is SGHRS and CDR2 is YFSETQ. V lost 4 bases and J lost 0, with 10 bases in between. This CDR3 comprises 14 residues. CDR3 protein: CASSLPAVNTEAFF. For the CDR3, the DNA is TGCGCCAGCAGCCTTCCTGCAGTGAACACTGAAGCTTTCTTT.

V gene TRBV27 combines with J gene TRBJ2-3; 11 bases agree with TRBD2. The CDR3 length is 19 residues. Unmatched junction bases numbered 8, after V lost 0 bases and J lost 0 bases. Germline CDR1 and CDR2: MNHEY and SMNVEV (reference sequence). CDR3 in DNA: TGTGCCAGCAGTTTATCCCTGACTAGCGGGACTTCTAGCACAGATACGCAGTATTTT. As protein: CASSLSLTSGTSSTDTQYF.

The chain employs TRBV7-2 and TRBJ2-1; 7 positions match TRBD2. Germline CDR1 is SGHTA and CDR2 is FQGNSA. V lost 3 bases and J lost 4; bases outside the gene matches: 9. This CDR3 has 16 residues. Written as DNA, the CDR3 is TGTGCCAGCAGCTTTAACCCCATCGGGAGGTACAATGAGCAGTTCTTC. It codes for CASSFNPIGRYNEQFF. The full variable domain, with the rest looked up from reference TRBV7-2 and TRBJ2-1, is GAGVSQSPSNKVTEKGKDVELRCDPISGHTALYWYRQSLGQGLEFLIYFQGNSAPDKSGLPSDRFSAERTGGSVSTLTIQRTQQEDSAVYLCASSFNPIGRYNEQFFGPGTRLTVL.

V is TRBV28 and J is TRBJ2-6; D is possibly TRBD2 (7 bases). Germline V CDR1 and CDR2: MDHEN, SYDVKM. V was clipped by 2 bases and J by 0 bases, with 14 bases between them. The CDR3 length is 18 residues. The CDR3 protein is CASSLGGGAFSGANVLTF. CDR3 bases: TGTGCCAGCAGTTTAGGCGGGGGCGCGTTCTCTGGGGCCAACGTCCTGACTTTC.

This chain links TRBV5-5 with TRBJ1-5, with D tentatively TRBD1 (6 bases). CDR3 length: 14 amino acids. The ends were cut back, 4 bases at V and 5 bases at J, with 13 bases in the middle. The germline V gene has CDR1 SGHKS and CDR2 YYEKEE (reference sequence). In nucleotides, the CDR3 is TGTGCCAGCAGCAAACTCGAGGGGGATCAGCCCCAGCATTTT. Translation: CASSKLEGDQPQHF.

This clone is a singleton in its sample. The rearrangement joins TRBV11-2 to TRBJ2-7; D unclear. Per the germline V gene, CDR1 is SGHAT and CDR2 is FQNNGV. The CDR3 length is 13 residues. Deletions cut 2 bases from V and 2 bases from J, with 7 bases between. CDR3 in DNA: TGTGCCAGCAGCTTACAGGTTCCCTACGAGCAGTACTTC. Translation gives CASSLQVPYEQYF.

This sequence joins TRBV13 and TRBJ2-3, with 12 positions matching TRBD2. Trimming removed 4 bases from V and 5 bases from J; junction bases left unmatched: 19. Germline V gene sequence: CDR1 PRHDT, CDR2 FYEKMQ (reference sequence). This CDR3 region has 20 residues. The CDR3 region has the DNA TGTGCCAGCAGCTATAATCTTCGACCGCGGACTAGCGGGGTGGTAGATACGCAGTATTTT. Amino acids: CASSYNLRPRTSGVVDTQYF.

This clone was counted once. The chain is built from TRBV2 and TRBJ2-3; D unclear. Trimming took off 7 bases at V and 4 bases at J, with 12 bases between the two ends. This CDR3 has 13 residues. Germline V gene sequence: CDR1 SNHLY, CDR2 FYNNEI. CDR3 coding DNA: TGTGCCAGCATGGTTGGGCTGGCAGATACGCAGTATTTT. Encoded protein: CASMVGLADTQYF.

This clone turned up a few times. The genes are TRBV7-2 and TRBJ1-1; possibly TRBD1 for D (5 bases). This CDR3 is built from 15 residues. Germline lookup yields CDR1 SGHTA and CDR2 FQGNSA. V lost 1 base and J 2 bases, leaving 11 bases between the germline ends. In DNA, the CDR3 is TGTGCCAGCAGCTTAGGTCTCAGGGAAAACACTGAAGCTTTCTTT. This codes for CASSLGLRENTEAFF. Full variable domain (rest looked up from reference TRBV7-2 and TRBJ1-1): GAGVSQSPSNKVTEKGKDVELRCDPISGHTALYWYRQSLGQGLEFLIYFQGNSAPDKSGLPSDRFSAERTGGSVSTLTIQRTQQEDSAVYLCASSLGLRENTEAFFGQGTRLTVV.

V is TRBV7-2 and J is TRBJ2-7; 8 bases fit TRBD1. The J segment lost 7 bases and the V segment lost 1 base, leaving 9 bases of the junction unmatched. This CDR3 comprises 15 residues. The germline CDR1 and CDR2 sequences are SGHTA and FQGNSA. The chain's CDR3 is CASSLGRTGSKEQYF. The CDR3 DNA follows: TGTGCCAGCAGCTTAGGGAGGACAGGGTCGAAGGAGCAGTACTTC.

The rearrangement joins TRBV9 to TRBJ2-5; D call uncertain. Germline-derived CDR1 and CDR2 are SGDLS and YYNGEE. Trimming shortened V by 3 bases and J by 5 bases, and 11 bases separated the two germline ends. There are 13 residues in the CDR3. CDR3 in amino acids: CASSAPPGETQYF. The CDR3 bases are TGTGCCAGCAGCGCCCCTCCCGGGGAGACCCAGTACTTC.

This sequence joins TRBV19 and TRBJ1-2; D ambiguous. Between the trimmed V and J ends, which lost 6 bases and 3 bases, there was a span of 14 bases. Germline values: CDR1 LNHDA, CDR2 SQIVND (reference sequence). The CDR3 is 14 residues long. The CDR3 loop is CASSLADVDYGYTF. CDR3 bases: TGTGCCAGTAGCCTAGCCGACGTGGACTATGGCTACACCTTC.

The genes are TRBV9 and TRBJ2-2, with D possibly TRBD2 on 5 matching bases. There are 15 residues in the CDR3. Germline assignment: CDR1 SGDLS and CDR2 YYNGEE. Trimming pared 0 bases from V and 7 bases from J, leaving 13 bases between. CDR3 sequence reads: CASSVGSEGNGELFF. In DNA, the CDR3 is TGTGCCAGCAGCGTAGGATCTGAGGGAAACGGGGAGCTGTTTTTT.

The chain combines TRBV19 with TRBJ1-6; the match to TRBD1 covers 11 bases. This CDR3 comprises 16 residues. The germline V gene has CDR1 LNHDA and CDR2 SQIVND (reference sequence). V shed 5 bases, J shed 9 bases, and the junction held 9 bases outside the gene matches. This CDR3 reads CASSLQGTGGSSPLHF. CDR3 in DNA: TGTGCCAGTAGTCTTCAGGGGACAGGGGGAAGTTCACCCCTCCACTTT.